This TCR beta chain was retrieved from a study of blood T cell repertoires in COVID-19 (dated by TCRdb to about 2020). Background on the whole study: The collaborator samples originated in the United States, Italy and Spain and spanned the acute and convalescent phases of COVID-19. The prospective study material was composed of cDNA or gDNA derived from T cells, B-cell-depleted T cells, or PBMCs. Subjects who had been exposed to COVID-19, were actively infected with it, or had recovered from it provided the deeply sampled blood TCRbeta repertoires that made up the dataset. A freely available public database, intended as a resource for researchers studying the immune response to SARS-CoV-2, is where the repertoires were released. The samples were drawn from the first 160 participants of the ongoing ImmuneRACE study and from 1,200 or so subjects provided by 6 global collaborators. Nearly every sample came with metadata listing a de-identified subject ID, COVID-19 status, age in years and sex. Where HLA class I and class II types were available, the types were taken from metadata supplied by the sample provider, not from assay-based typing.

As concerns this clone: The target of this receptor is not known. No base-level quality is on record; no much larger clone is a single base apart.

The immunoSEQ Assay, a bias-controlled multiplex PCR, was used to amplify TCRbeta CDR3 regions from genomic DNA. The source study handled its data this way. The number of nucleated cells in each sample was estimated from the amplification of reference gene primers within the assay. Sequence reads were collapsed and filtered to measure the absolute abundance of every unique TCRbeta CDR3 rearrangement. For each sample, productive Simpson clonality was calculated by taking the square root of Simpson's diversity index across productive rearrangements. This is the immuneACCESS table as TCRdb keeps it, with only in-frame sequences that have V and J called. A part of the clones is gone; compared with another copy, unresolved V genes explain less than half, and the rest is unexplained. V and J calls and clone size follow that table, whereas D and trimming were derived from the DNA. For this sample the table gives fewer than 350,000 clones, of which 81% were detected only once. Under 3% of the sample is in the top ten clones.

Study-wide conclusions, independent of this receptor: How much clinical and demographic metadata was included differed by source and by participant, and the metadata was provided uncurated.

Each collaborating institution followed its own protocols to collect whole blood in K2EDTA tubes. For TCRbeta analysis, collaborators shipped samples in one of three forms: frozen whole blood, isolated PBMCs, or DNA extracted from either of those sample types. The CDR3, from cysteine to phenylalanine, totals 16 residues. Left in the record is the CDR3 DNA by itself, 48 bases read in frame from the first base. CDR1 SGHAT and CDR2 FQNNGV were looked up in the germline V gene. Clipping removes 4 bases from V and 6 bases from J, with 9 as the unmatched junction base count. Rearrangement joined TRBV11-2 to TRBJ2-3, and TRBD2 matches 11 of the central bases. The material sequenced was peripheral blood. This receptor was taken from a woman aged 55-70 years with active or convalescent COVID-19. The CDR3 in this case is CASSSIVAGGRDTQYF. The sequenced DNA is TGTGCCAGCAGCTCAATTGTAGCGGGGGGGCGGGATACGCAGTATTTT.